The 27 T cell receptor beta chains reported below all come from one sample, sequenced in a study of blood T cell repertoires in COVID-19. Data came from immunoSEQ multiplex PCR; TCRdb stores just in-frame clones and leaves some out. The sample has about 73,000 clones; approximately 80% are singletons. Sequenced material: peripheral blood. These receptors were taken from a man older than 75 with active or convalescent COVID-19.

This sequence joins TRBV6-5 and TRBJ1-2; maybe TRBD1 (5 bases). Germline CDR1 reads MNHEY; CDR2 reads SVGAGI. This CDR3 is built from 14 residues. Trimming removed 0 bases at V and 4 bases at J, with 9 bases between. The CDR3 region is CASSYSGGTYGYTF. In nucleotides, the CDR3 is TGTGCCAGCAGTTACTCGGGAGGGACCTATGGCTACACCTTC.

This clone has only one observation. The chain carries TRBV11-3 and TRBJ1-2; D gene uncertain. This CDR3 comprises 15 residues. Germline CDR1 SGHNT, CDR2 YENEEA. Trimming removed 0 bases from V and 4 bases from J, with 12 bases in between. The CDR3 reads CASSLDFGRSYGYTF. The CDR3 DNA reads as TGTGCCAGCAGCTTAGACTTCGGAAGGAGCTATGGCTACACCTTC.

The chain combines TRBV11-2 with TRBJ2-2; 14 nucleotides align to TRBD2. The CDR3 is made up of 19 amino acids. CDR1 and CDR2 (germline): SGHAT, FQNNGV. V lost 4 bases to trimming and J lost 1 base; unmatched junction nucleotides: 8. The CDR3 bases are TGTGCCAGCAGCTCCCGGACTAGCGGGGGGCGGAGGAACACCGGGGAGCTGTTTTTT. Translating it yields CASSSRTSGGRRNTGELFF.

The rearrangement links TRBV7-2 to TRBJ2-5; D possibly corresponds to TRBD1 (6 bases). Trimming removed 5 bases at V and 5 bases at J, with 12 bases between. CDR1 and CDR2 from the germline V gene are SGHTA and FQGNSA. The CDR3 sequence is 13 residues long. The CDR3 loop reads CASSGGIMETQYF. The CDR3 DNA reads TGTGCCAGCAGCGGGGGCATTATGGAGACCCAGTACTTC.

This sequence joins TRBV25-1 and TRBJ2-7, with TRBD1 matching 9 bases. CDR1 is MGHDK and CDR2 is SYGVNS in the germline V gene. With V trimmed by 7 bases and J by 3 bases, 7 bases remained unmatched. The CDR3 length is 14 residues. DNA for the CDR3: TGTGCCAGCAAAAAGGGACAGGGAAACTACGAGCAGTACTTC. It codes for CASKKGQGNYEQYF.

The rearrangement joins TRBV4-2 to TRBJ2-6, with D perhaps TRBD1 (5 bases). Germline CDR1 is LGHNA and CDR2 is YNFKEQ. CDR3 length: 15 amino acids. Trimming cost V 1 base and J 1 base, with 5 bases left between them. In DNA, the CDR3 is TGTGCCAGCAGCCAAGCAGGGTCTGGGGCCAACGTCCTGACTTTC. Translated, it gives CASSQAGSGANVLTF.

V gene TRBV7-2 combines with J gene TRBJ1-1; D might be TRBD1 (5 bases). The length of the CDR3 is 15 residues. Between the trimmed V and J ends, which lost 5 bases and 5 bases, there was a span of 18 bases. Germline V lookup: CDR1 SGHTA, CDR2 FQGNSA. The CDR3 is CASSAGRSGRTEAFF. The CDR3 DNA follows: TGTGCCAGCAGCGCGGGACGTTCGGGGAGGACTGAAGCTTTCTTT.

The chain couples TRBV7-2 to TRBJ1-1, with 7 bases that match TRBD1. V was pared by 6 bases and J by 1 base, with 5 bases of the junction left unmatched. This CDR3 is 14 amino acids long. CDR1 is SGHTA and CDR2 is FQGNSA in the germline V gene. This chain's CDR3 is CASRTGTENTEAFF. CDR3 DNA: TGTGCCAGCAGGACCGGGACAGAGAACACTGAAGCTTTCTTT.

This clone was detected once. V is TRBV18 and J is TRBJ1-4; TRBD1 aligns across 9 bases. From germline, CDR1 is KGHSH and CDR2 LQKENI. The CDR3 runs to 15 residues. V was clipped by 0 bases and J by 11 bases; unmatched bases: 7. The CDR3 DNA sequence: TGTGCCAGCTCACCACCGGGACAGGGAGGTTTGAAACTGTTTTTT. As protein: CASSPPGQGGLKLFF.

The CDR3 DNA sequence: TGTGCCAGTAGTATACGGCCTAGTCTTAACAATGAGCAGTTCTTC. Translated, it gives CASSIRPSLNNEQFF. This chain connects TRBV19 to TRBJ2-1; D unclear. This CDR3 contains 15 residues. Deletions cut 2 bases from V and 5 bases from J, with 13 bases between. Germline V gene sequence: CDR1 LNHDA, CDR2 SQIVND (reference sequence).

This clone occurred once. The rearrangement links TRBV30 to TRBJ2-1, with TRBD2 identical over 12 bases. This CDR3 contains 17 residues. Germline CDR1 GTSNPN, CDR2 SVGIG (reference sequence). Losses at the gene ends were 4 bases for V and 7 bases for J; bases not matched to a gene: 14. CDR3: CAWIMGAGLAGINEQFF. CDR3 in DNA: TGTGCCTGGATTATGGGCGCCGGACTAGCGGGAATTAATGAGCAGTTCTTC.

The rearrangement uses TRBV25-1 and TRBJ2-3; TRBD2 is a possible D gene (5 bases). This CDR3 comprises 14 residues. Germline CDR1 reads MGHDK; CDR2 reads SYGVNS. V was trimmed by 10 bases and J by 2 bases, leaving 16 bases between them. The CDR3 reads CATSGLSNTDTQYF. In DNA, the CDR3 is TGTGCCACCTCCGGACTTTCGAACACAGATACGCAGTATTTT.

The rearrangement joins TRBV5-4 to TRBJ2-7, with 12 bases fitting TRBD1. The J segment lost 8 bases and the V segment lost 4 bases, leaving 7 bases of the junction unmatched. Germline assignment: CDR1 SGHNT and CDR2 YYREEE (reference sequence). CDR3 length: 14 amino acids. The CDR3 DNA sequence: TGTGCCAGCAGCACCGGGACAGGGGGCTATAAGCAGTACTTC. Its translation: CASSTGTGGYKQYF.

J is TRBJ2-4 and V is TRBV19, with a tentative D call TRBD2 (6 bases). The CDR3 is 15 amino acids. The V end was cut by 3 bases, the J end by 9 bases, with 18 bases between. In germline, CDR1 is LNHDA, CDR2 SQIVND (reference sequence). For the CDR3, the DNA is TGTGCCAGTAGTATGTCGGCACTTAAGGGAGGCATTCAGTACTTC. It translates to CASSMSALKGGIQYF.

In nucleotides, the CDR3 is TGTGCCAGCGGACTAGCCGGGGAGCTGTTTTTT. It encodes CASGLAGELFF. The chain combines TRBV12-3 or TRBV12-4 with TRBJ2-2; the match to TRBD2 covers 7 bases. V shed 8 bases, J shed 6 bases, and the junction held 0 bases outside the gene matches. The CDR3 extends over 11 amino acids.

The chain employs TRBV6-1 and TRBJ2-5, with 7 bases identical to TRBD2. CDR3 length: 17 residues. Germline lookup yields CDR1 MNHNS and CDR2 SASEGT. V gave up 2 bases and J gave up 6 bases; unmatched junction bases: 15. The CDR3 reads CASSEFSLGRGGKTQYF. CDR3 bases: TGTGCCAGCAGTGAATTTAGTCTGGGGAGGGGTGGAAAGACCCAGTACTTC.

This chain links TRBV4-1 with TRBJ2-7; weak D call: TRBD2 (7 bases). The V gene lost 0 bases and the J gene lost 1 base, with 13 bases spanning the gap. Germline-derived CDR1 and CDR2 are MGHRA and YSYEKL. The CDR3 sequence is 16 residues long. CDR3 region: CASSQDTGGRSYEQYF. CDR3 nucleotide sequence: TGCGCCAGCAGCCAAGATACCGGGGGGCGATCCTACGAGCAGTACTTC.

This clone was detected only once. The chain links TRBV29-1 to TRBJ2-1; 10 bases are shared with TRBD1. Unmatched junction bases numbered 5, after V lost 4 bases and J lost 8 bases. The CDR3 totals 13 residues. Germline V lookup: CDR1 SQVTM, CDR2 ANQGSEA. CDR3 coding DNA: TGCAGCGTTGGGGGACAGGGGTGGTATGAGCAGTTCTTC. This codes for CSVGGQGWYEQFF.

This clone was found a few times. The chain combines TRBV30 with TRBJ2-7, with D possibly TRBD2 on 6 matching bases. Trimming shortened V by 1 base and J by 9 bases, and 16 bases separated the two germline ends. The CDR3 loop spans 13 amino acids. CDR1 and CDR2 from the germline V gene are GTSNPN and SVGIG (reference sequence). CDR3 coding DNA: TGTGCCTGGAGTGCGGCTTCGGGAGTAGGGCAGTACTTC. It translates to CAWSAASGVGQYF. The variable domain in full, completed from reference TRBV30 and TRBJ2-7, reads SQTIHQWPATLVQPVGSPLSLECTVEGTSNPNLYWYRQAAGRGLQLLFYSVGIGQISSEVPQNLSASRPQDRQFILSSKKLLLSDSGFYLCAWSAASGVGQYFGPGTRLTVT.

This chain joins TRBV5-1 and TRBJ2-2; 9 nucleotides line up with TRBD1. Trimming took 3 bases from V and 6 from J; bases not matched to a gene: 6. CDR1 SGHRS and CDR2 YFSETQ come from the germline V gene. The CDR3 covers 15 residues. CDR3 amino acids: CASSSGQGIAGELFF. The CDR3 DNA follows: TGCGCCAGCAGCTCAGGACAGGGGATCGCCGGGGAGCTGTTTTTT.

The chain links TRBV18 to TRBJ1-5; 7 nucleotides match TRBD1. The CDR3 is 16 residues long. J gave up 7 bases and V 0 bases, and 9 bases lay outside the gene matches. Looked up from germline, CDR1 is KGHSH and CDR2 is LQKENI. DNA for the CDR3: TGTGCCAGCTCACCACCGACAGGCCCCAGGGGGCAGCCCCAGCATTTT. Protein sequence: CASSPPTGPRGQPQHF. The variable domain in full, with the rest retrieved from reference TRBV18 and TRBJ1-5, is NAGVMQNPRHLVRRRGQEARLRCSPMKGHSHVYWYRQLPEEGLKFMVYLQKENIIDESGMPKERFSAEFPKEGPSILRIQQVVRGDSAAYFCASSPPTGPRGQPQHFGDGTRLSIL.

The V gene is TRBV7-9, the J gene TRBJ1-4, with 11 bases identical to TRBD1. V was clipped by 1 base and J by 7 bases; unmatched bases: 2. The CDR3 has 15 residues. CDR1 is SEHNR, CDR2 FQNEAQ, per germline (reference sequence). The CDR3 here is CASSLDGTGGEKLFF. For the CDR3, the DNA is TGTGCCAGCAGCTTAGACGGGACAGGGGGTGAAAAACTGTTTTTT. Full variable domain (rest looked up from reference TRBV7-9 and TRBJ1-4): DTGVSQNPRHKITKRGQNVTFRCDPISEHNRLYWYRQTLGQGPEFLTYFQNEAQLEKSRLLSDRFSAERPKGSFSTLEIQRTEQGDSAMYLCASSLDGTGGEKLFFGSGTQLSVL.

The rearrangement joins TRBV10-3 to TRBJ1-3; D remains ambiguous. V was shortened by 0 bases and J by 4 bases, with 10 bases between the two germline ends. The germline CDR1 and CDR2 sequences are ENHRY and SYGVKD. This CDR3 has 15 residues. CDR3 nucleotides: TGTGCCATCAGTGAGTCCTTCGGGAGCGGAAACACCATATATTTT. Amino acids: CAISESFGSGNTIYF.

The CDR3 spells CASSARTLVPGELFF. CDR3 nucleotides: TGTGCCAGCTCTGCCCGAACGCTAGTACCCGGGGAGCTGTTTTTT. The chain combines TRBV18 with TRBJ2-2; D call uncertain. Germline CDR1 KGHSH, CDR2 LQKENI. The CDR3 sequence is 15 residues long. Trimming left V 6 bases short and J 6 bases short, with 17 bases between.

V and J are TRBV4-1 and TRBJ2-4, with 10 bases lining up with TRBD2. V was clipped by 4 bases and J by 0 bases; unmatched bases: 15. The length of the CDR3 is 20 residues. Looked up from germline, CDR1 is MGHRA and CDR2 is YSYEKL. CDR3 bases: TGCGCCAGCAGCCGGAGCTTATTAGCGGGAGGAGGGGGAGCCAAAAACATTCAGTACTTC. Translating gives CASSRSLLAGGGGAKNIQYF.

The V gene is TRBV6-6, the J gene TRBJ2-1; D unresolved. CDR1 is MNHNY and CDR2 is SVGAGI in the germline V gene (reference sequence). CDR3 length equals 11 residues. The germline V and J ends were trimmed by 7 bases and 10 bases, with 11 bases remaining between them. The CDR3 here is CASTYATEQFF. As DNA, the CDR3 is TGTGCCAGCACCTACGCGACAGAGCAGTTCTTC.

The chain is built from TRBV11-3 and TRBJ2-3, with 7 bases fitting TRBD1. Trimming cost V 1 base and J 8 bases; bases outside gene matches: 6. Per germline, CDR1 SGHNT and CDR2 YENEEA. CDR3 length equals 14 residues. This CDR3 is CASSLAQSGGTQYF. Written as DNA, the CDR3 is TGTGCCAGCAGCTTAGCCCAGTCAGGGGGTACGCAGTATTTT.